The 29 T cell receptor beta chains below were found in one sample sequenced in a study of glioma-infiltrating T cells after dendritic cell vaccination. The method was immunoSEQ multiplex PCR; TCRdb's version includes in-frame clones alone and lacks a portion of them. The sample holds about 58,000 clones; about 83% are singletons and the top ten take approximately 8.9%. This sample's time point: after dendritic cell vaccination, including at tumor progression/relapse. The sequencing here drew on blood, taken after dendritic cell vaccination. The receptors here all came from a human donor with glioblastoma.

The chain employs TRBV11-2 and TRBJ2-2, with D perhaps matching TRBD2 (7 bases). In germline, CDR1 is SGHAT, CDR2 FQNNGV. Trimming took 1 base from V and 4 from J, leaving 16 bases between them. The CDR3 length is 17 residues. CDR3 sequence reads: CASSLVPRGGSTGELFF. DNA for the CDR3: TGTGCCAGCAGCTTAGTCCCGAGGGGGGGCAGCACCGGGGAGCTGTTTTTT. Together with reference TRBV11-2 and TRBJ2-2, the CDR3 gives the full variable domain: EAGVAQSPRYKIIEKRQSVAFWCNPISGHATLYWYQQILGQGPKLLIQFQNNGVVDDSQLPKDRFSAERLKGVDSTLKIQPAKLEDSAVYLCASSLVPRGGSTGELFFGEGSRLTVL.

The chain combines TRBV5-4 with TRBJ2-7; 7 bases fit TRBD2. CDR3 length equals 16 residues. The germline CDR1 and CDR2 sequences are SGHNT and YYREEE (reference sequence). After removal of 4 bases from V and 0 bases from J, the junction contained 10 bases not matched to a gene. The CDR3 region is CASSPRPSGSSYEQYF. CDR3 DNA sequence: TGTGCCAGCAGCCCTAGGCCTAGCGGAAGCTCCTACGAGCAGTACTTC. Full variable domain (remainder filled in from reference TRBV5-4 and TRBJ2-7): ETGVTQSPTHLIKTRGQQVTLRCSSQSGHNTVSWYQQALGQGPQFIFQYYREEENGRGNFPPRFSGLQFPNYSSELNVNALELDDSALYLCASSPRPSGSSYEQYFGPGTRLTVT.

The gene calls are TRBV27 and TRBJ1-5, with TRBD1 identical over 7 bases. CDR3 size: 18 residues. From germline, CDR1 is MNHEY and CDR2 SMNVEV (reference sequence). Losses at the gene ends were 8 bases for V and 0 bases for J; bases not matched to a gene: 16. The CDR3 coding sequence is TGTGCCAGCTCCGACCAATCAGGACAGGCATATAGCAATCAGCCCCAGCATTTT. It specifies CASSDQSGQAYSNQPQHF.

This clone was counted a single time. The J gene is TRBJ2-5, the V gene TRBV7-2, with a possible D match to TRBD2 (6 bases). The V and J ends lost 5 bases and 1 base respectively, with 26 bases between them. CDR3 length equals 19 residues. CDR1 SGHTA and CDR2 FQGNSA come from the germline V gene. The CDR3 coding sequence is TGTGCCAGCAGCCCCTCTGTCTCTCGTGCGGGGCGGACCCAAGAGACCCAGTACTTC. This encodes CASSPSVSRAGRTQETQYF.

This clone was counted only a few times. V usage is TRBV7-2 and J usage is TRBJ2-2; 8 nucleotides align to TRBD1. This CDR3 has 15 residues. Germline CDR1 is SGHTA and CDR2 is FQGNSA. Trimming removed 5 bases from V and 8 bases from J; junction bases left unmatched: 10. CDR3 loop: CASSLQTGVMGELFF. In DNA, the CDR3 is TGTGCCAGCAGCCTACAGACAGGGGTCATGGGGGAGCTGTTTTTT.

The CDR3: CASSEGREIKTEAFF. CDR3 bases: TGTGCCAGCAGTGAAGGGAGGGAGATTAAAACTGAAGCTTTCTTT. V and J are TRBV2 and TRBJ1-1, with D unresolved. CDR3 length: 15 amino acids. Trimming stripped 1 base from V and 5 bases from J, with 14 bases between. Germline values: CDR1 SNHLY, CDR2 FYNNEI.

The rearrangement uses TRBV9 and TRBJ1-1; the match to TRBD1 covers 7 bases. The CDR3 spans 14 residues. Trimming cost V 4 bases and J 1 base; bases outside gene matches: 4. Germline CDR1 and CDR2: SGDLS and YYNGEE. For the CDR3, the DNA is TGTGCCAGCAGCCCACGGGACAGGAACACTGAAGCTTTCTTT. Its translation: CASSPRDRNTEAFF.

Only a few counts were recorded for this clone. The V gene is TRBV28, the J gene TRBJ2-5; maybe TRBD2 (6 bases). V was trimmed by 2 bases and J by 5 bases, leaving 15 bases between them. CDR1 is MDHEN, CDR2 SYDVKM, per germline. CDR3 length equals 15 residues. The CDR3 nucleotides are TGTGCCAGCAGTTTACTAGCGTACACCACGGAGACCCAGTACTTC. It yields the protein CASSLLAYTTETQYF.

This rearrangement joins TRBV5-1 to TRBJ2-7; no definite D call. Germline CDR1 and CDR2: SGHRS and YFSETQ. This CDR3 has 14 residues. The V end lost 0 bases, the J end lost 3 bases, and 10 bases lay between the germline ends. CDR3 nucleotide sequence: TGCGCCAGCAGCTTGGACTCGGTCGACTACGAGCAGTACTTC. It encodes CASSLDSVDYEQYF.

The rearrangement links TRBV5-4 to TRBJ2-5; TRBD2 matches 13 bases. CDR3 size: 17 residues. The trim removed 4 bases at V and 10 bases at J, leaving 16 bases unmatched. Germline V gene data show CDR1 as SGHNT and CDR2 as YYREEE (reference sequence). The CDR3 nucleotides are TGTGCCAGCAGCCTGGGACTAGCGGGGAATGCACCAAGGGACCAGTACTTC. Translated: CASSLGLAGNAPRDQYF.

This clone was observed once. The chain couples TRBV11-2 to TRBJ2-1, with 7 nucleotides matching TRBD1. Germline assignment: CDR1 SGHAT and CDR2 FQNNGV. V lost 5 bases, J lost 7 bases, and 8 bases stayed unmatched. The CDR3 consists of 14 residues. Here the CDR3 reads CASSPDREINEQFF. The DNA for the CDR3 is TGTGCCAGCAGCCCCGACAGGGAGATAAATGAGCAGTTCTTC. Variable domain in full (rest from reference TRBV11-2 and TRBJ2-1): EAGVAQSPRYKIIEKRQSVAFWCNPISGHATLYWYQQILGQGPKLLIQFQNNGVVDDSQLPKDRFSAERLKGVDSTLKIQPAKLEDSAVYLCASSPDREINEQFFGPGTRLTVL.

This chain uses TRBV30 with TRBJ1-1; TRBD1 is a possible D gene (5 bases). V lost 4 bases and J 5 bases, leaving 20 bases between the germline ends. Germline V gene data show CDR1 as GTSNPN and CDR2 as SVGIG (reference sequence). The CDR3 covers 15 residues. CDR3 amino acids: CAWIYQGSVYTEAFF. As DNA, the CDR3 is TGTGCCTGGATCTATCAGGGATCGGTGTATACTGAAGCTTTCTTT.

This rearrangement joins TRBV6-5 to TRBJ2-7, with D perhaps TRBD1 (6 bases). Trimming cost V 4 bases and J 3 bases, with 16 bases left between them. Germline lookup yields CDR1 MNHEY and CDR2 SVGAGI. The CDR3 loop spans 15 amino acids. The CDR3 DNA reads TGTGCCAGCAGTTCGTACAGGAAAGGGGGCTACGAGCAGTACTTC. It translates to CASSSYRKGGYEQYF.

V is TRBV4-2 and J is TRBJ2-5; D perhaps matches TRBD2 (5 bases). Trimming shortened V by 0 bases and J by 4 bases, and 27 bases separated the two germline ends. The CDR3 totals 20 residues. Germline CDR1 reads LGHNA; CDR2 reads YNFKEQ. CDR3 residues: CASSQDHYRGSTTVLETQYF. The CDR3 DNA reads as TGTGCCAGCAGCCAAGATCATTATCGAGGGTCTACCACGGTTTTAGAGACCCAGTACTTC.

The chain employs TRBV29-1 and TRBJ1-2; 9 bases fit TRBD1. Trimming removed 4 bases from V and 3 bases from J; junction bases left unmatched: 0. Germline V gene lookup returns CDR1 SQVTM and CDR2 ANQGSEA. The CDR3 contains 12 residues. The CDR3 sequence: CSVGTGDYGYTF. In DNA, the CDR3 is TGCAGCGTTGGGACAGGGGACTATGGCTACACCTTC.

The gene calls are TRBV15 and TRBJ2-1; TRBD1 matches at 9 bases. Germline V gives CDR1 LNHNV, CDR2 YYDKDF (reference sequence). The CDR3 spans 15 residues. V lost 5 bases to trimming and J lost 4 bases; unmatched junction nucleotides: 6. The CDR3 protein is CATSRGTGLYNEQFF. In DNA form, the CDR3 reads TGTGCCACCAGCCGCGGGACAGGGCTTTACAATGAGCAGTTCTTC.

The gene calls are TRBV5-1 and TRBJ2-7; 10 nucleotides align to TRBD2. CDR1 SGHRS and CDR2 YFSETQ come from the germline V gene. This CDR3 comprises 18 residues. With V trimmed by 5 bases and J by 4 bases, 18 bases remained unmatched. For the CDR3, the DNA is TGCGCCAGCAGTTATACTAGCGGGGTACGCGGTGGGGCGTACGAGCAGTACTTC. Translation: CASSYTSGVRGGAYEQYF.

The chain combines TRBV9 with TRBJ2-1; D unresolved. From germline, CDR1 is SGDLS and CDR2 YYNGEE. The CDR3 runs 15 residues. Trimming removed 2 bases from V and 5 bases from J, with 14 bases in between. CDR3 in amino acids: CASSVIPIPDNEQFF. CDR3 DNA sequence: TGTGCCAGCAGCGTTATCCCTATCCCCGACAATGAGCAGTTCTTC.

CDR3 coding DNA: TGTGCCAGCAGTTCCGGGACAGGGGTGGAGACCCAGTACTTC. Translated: CASSSGTGVETQYF. This sequence joins TRBV9 and TRBJ2-5; 10 bases are shared with TRBD1. This CDR3 is 14 amino acids long. After removal of 5 bases from V and 5 bases from J, the junction contained 6 bases not matched to a gene. Germline assignment: CDR1 SGDLS and CDR2 YYNGEE.

The V gene is TRBV5-4, the J gene TRBJ2-5; the match to TRBD2 covers 8 bases. Germline V gene data show CDR1 as SGHNT and CDR2 as YYREEE (reference sequence). V dropped 6 bases and J dropped 2; count of bases not matched to a gene: 18. The CDR3 contains 18 residues. In DNA form, the CDR3 reads TGTGCCAGCACCTTCCGTCGAAGCGGCGGGGGGACACAAGAGACCCAGTACTTC. Its protein is CASTFRRSGGGTQETQYF.

The rearrangement links TRBV7-6 to TRBJ2-2, with 7 bases aligning to TRBD1. With V trimmed by 3 bases and J by 1 base, 8 bases remained unmatched. Germline assignment: CDR1 SGHVS and CDR2 FNYEAQ. The CDR3 runs to 17 residues. The CDR3, as DNA: TGTGCCAGCAGCTTCCTCTTGAGGGGGCAGAACACCGGGGAGCTGTTTTTT. Its protein product is CASSFLLRGQNTGELFF.

The chain employs TRBV28 and TRBJ2-3, with 8 bases lining up with TRBD2. This CDR3 has 14 residues. The germline CDR1 and CDR2 sequences are MDHEN and SYDVKM. J gave up 3 bases and V 7 bases, and 6 bases lay outside the gene matches. Here the CDR3 DNA reads TGTGCCAGCACCCCGGGACTAGGGACAGATACGCAGTATTTT. Translated, it gives CASTPGLGTDTQYF. Looking up the rest from reference TRBV28 and TRBJ2-3 gives the full variable domain: DVKVTQSSRYLVKRTGEKVFLECVQDMDHENMFWYRQDPGLGLRLIYFSYDVKMKEKGDIPEGYSVSREKKERFSLILESASTNQTSMYLCASTPGLGTDTQYFGPGTRLTVL.

The gene calls are TRBV6-5 and TRBJ2-1; TRBD1 aligns across 8 bases. With V trimmed by 0 bases and J by 4 bases, 2 bases remained unmatched. This CDR3 has 15 amino acids. CDR1 is MNHEY, CDR2 SVGAGI, per germline. As DNA, the CDR3 is TGTGCCAGCAGTTACTCCGGGACAGGATACAATGAGCAGTTCTTC. This gives the protein CASSYSGTGYNEQFF.

The chain has TRBV5-1 and TRBJ2-5; 7 nucleotides agree with TRBD1. Germline V lookup: CDR1 SGHRS, CDR2 YFSETQ. The CDR3 runs 16 residues. V shed 0 bases and J 0 bases; nucleotides not matched to a gene: 5. DNA of the CDR3: TGCGCCAGCAGCTTGGGACAGGGCAGCTACCAAGAGACCCAGTACTTC. Translating it yields CASSLGQGSYQETQYF.

The gene calls are TRBV2 and TRBJ2-3; TRBD1 matches at 9 bases. CDR3 length equals 14 residues. The junction had 4 bases not matched to a gene; V was cut back by 6 bases and J by 3 bases. The germline CDR1 and CDR2 sequences are SNHLY and FYNNEI. CDR3 sequence (DNA): TGTGCCAGCAGCTCCGGGACAGGGACAGATACGCAGTATTTT. Its translation is CASSSGTGTDTQYF.

The V and J genes are TRBV27 and TRBJ1-1; D call uncertain. The CDR3 loop spans 12 amino acids. V lost 3 bases and J lost 4, with 6 bases in between. Germline V gene sequence: CDR1 MNHEY, CDR2 SMNVEV (reference sequence). CDR3 region: CASSLAGTEAFF. CDR3 bases: TGTGCCAGCAGTTTGGCTGGCACTGAAGCTTTCTTT.

The chain employs TRBV4-1 and TRBJ1-5; D is uncertain. Trimming pared 0 bases from V and 3 bases from J, leaving 9 bases between. The germline gives CDR1 MGHRA, CDR2 YSYEKL. The CDR3 spans 15 residues. The CDR3, as DNA: TGCGCCAGCAGCCAAGATCTACAGTACAATCAGCCCCAGCATTTT. It specifies CASSQDLQYNQPQHF.

The chain combines TRBV28 with TRBJ1-1; possible D gene TRBD1, 5 bases. The CDR3 runs to 18 residues. Germline V lookup: CDR1 MDHEN, CDR2 SYDVKM. Trimming removed 5 bases at V and 1 base at J, with 23 bases between. This CDR3 is CASSPLVDRPQPNTEAFF. CDR3 sequence (DNA): TGTGCCAGCAGTCCGCTGGTCGACAGACCACAACCGAACACTGAAGCTTTCTTT.

The V call is TRBV4-1, the J call TRBJ2-7; 7 nucleotides align to TRBD1. CDR1 is MGHRA and CDR2 is YSYEKL in the germline V gene. V shed 1 base and J 2 bases; nucleotides not matched to a gene: 17. The CDR3 totals 19 residues. CDR3 DNA: TGCGCCAGCAGCCAAGGCCCGACCCTTCCCTTAGACAGGGCCTACGAGCAGTACTTC. This sequence encodes CASSQGPTLPLDRAYEQYF.